One T cell receptor beta chain is described in this entry. The target antigen is unknown. Only CD45RO-negative cells positively selected for CCR7 counted as naive CD8 cells, so terminally differentiated effector memory CD45RA+ cells were excluded. The sample originates from a study of shared clonotypes between healthy human individuals. General study findings and limits: Large depth notwithstanding, sorted-subset sequencing proved incomplete by rarefaction. Owing to a small donor count, the genetic and exposure-history diversity represented was limited. When compared with the clonotypes that were shared by all four sorted-subset donors, the non-shared clonotypes turned out to have lower generation probabilities.

Genomic DNA of each subset was evenly split across several immunoSEQ plates. Repertoires were generated with immunoSEQ multiplex PCR, while TCRdb's copy carries only in-frame clones and drops some. The repertoire has 500,000 to 700,000 clones, 85% to 95% of them found once; the top ten carry about 0.11%. This TCR derives from a woman in her twenties or thirties in good health. The sample was naive CD8+ T cells sorted from blood.

CDR3 bases: TGTGCCACAATGGCCAGGGGGGGAAATCAGCCCCAGCATTTT. This gives the protein CATMARGGNQPQHF. This chain links TRBV19 with TRBJ1-5; 7 nucleotides match TRBD1. J lost 4 bases, V lost 10 bases, and 10 bases had no gene match. The CDR3 totals 14 residues. Per the germline V gene, CDR1 is LNHDA and CDR2 is SQIVND (reference sequence).